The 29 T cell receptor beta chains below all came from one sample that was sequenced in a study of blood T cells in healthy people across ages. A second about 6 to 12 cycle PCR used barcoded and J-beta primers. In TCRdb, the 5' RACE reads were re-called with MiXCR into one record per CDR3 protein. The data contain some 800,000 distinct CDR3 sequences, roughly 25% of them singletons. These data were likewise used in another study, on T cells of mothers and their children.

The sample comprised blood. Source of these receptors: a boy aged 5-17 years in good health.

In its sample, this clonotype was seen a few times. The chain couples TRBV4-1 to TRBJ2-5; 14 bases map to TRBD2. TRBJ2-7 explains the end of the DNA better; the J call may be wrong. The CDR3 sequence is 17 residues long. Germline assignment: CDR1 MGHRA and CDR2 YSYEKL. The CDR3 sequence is CASSQTAGLAGVYEQYF. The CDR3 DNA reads TGCGCCAGCAGCCAAACCGCGGGACTAGCGGGGGTATACGAGCAGTACTTC.

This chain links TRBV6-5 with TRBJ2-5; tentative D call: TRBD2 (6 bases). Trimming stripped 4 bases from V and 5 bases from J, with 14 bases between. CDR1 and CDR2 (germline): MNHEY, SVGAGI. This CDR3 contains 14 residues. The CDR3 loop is CASSFAGAGETQYF. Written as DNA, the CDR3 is TGTGCCAGCAGTTTCGCGGGTGCGGGGGAGACCCAGTACTTC.

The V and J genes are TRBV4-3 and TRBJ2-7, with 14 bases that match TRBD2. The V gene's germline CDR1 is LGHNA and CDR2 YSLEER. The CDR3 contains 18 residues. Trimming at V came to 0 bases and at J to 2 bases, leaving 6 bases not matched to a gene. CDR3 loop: CASSQDDRLAGGAYEQYF. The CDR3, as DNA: TGCGCCAGCAGCCAAGATGATCGACTAGCGGGAGGGGCCTACGAGCAGTACTTC.

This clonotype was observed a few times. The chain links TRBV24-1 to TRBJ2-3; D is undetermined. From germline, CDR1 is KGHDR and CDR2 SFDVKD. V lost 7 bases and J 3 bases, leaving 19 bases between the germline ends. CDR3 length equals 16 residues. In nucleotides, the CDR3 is TGTGCCACCAGCGAGTCCGACTTTTCTAGTACAGATACGCAGTATTTT. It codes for CATSESDFSSTDTQYF.

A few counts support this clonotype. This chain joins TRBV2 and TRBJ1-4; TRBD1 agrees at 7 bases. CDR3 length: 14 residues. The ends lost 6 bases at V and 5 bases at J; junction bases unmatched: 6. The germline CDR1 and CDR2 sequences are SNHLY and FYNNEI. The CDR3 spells CASRGGTVNEKLFF. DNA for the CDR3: TGTGCCAGCAGGGGCGGGACAGTGAATGAAAAACTGTTTTTT.

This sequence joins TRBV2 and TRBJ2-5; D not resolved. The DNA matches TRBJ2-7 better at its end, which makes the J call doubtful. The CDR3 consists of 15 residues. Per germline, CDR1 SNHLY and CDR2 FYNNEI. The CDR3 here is CASSDMTVTTYEQYF. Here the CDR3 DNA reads TGTGCCAGCAGTGATATGACCGTCACCACCTACGAGCAGTACTTC.

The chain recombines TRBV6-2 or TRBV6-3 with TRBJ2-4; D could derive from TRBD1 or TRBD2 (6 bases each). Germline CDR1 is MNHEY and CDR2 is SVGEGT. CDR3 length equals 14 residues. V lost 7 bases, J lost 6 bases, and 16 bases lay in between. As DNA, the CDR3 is TGTGCCAGCATCTCAAGGGGGGTGGGAAACATTCAGTACTTC. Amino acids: CASISRGVGNIQYF.

CDR3 amino acids: CASSFGGLTDTQYF. As DNA, the CDR3 is TGTGCCAGCAGCTTCGGGGGACTGACAGATACGCAGTATTTT. This chain uses TRBV7-6 with TRBJ2-3, with D perhaps TRBD2 (6 bases). Germline V gives CDR1 SGHVS, CDR2 FNYEAQ. Trimming left V 3 bases short and J 3 bases short, with 10 bases between. The CDR3 covers 14 residues.

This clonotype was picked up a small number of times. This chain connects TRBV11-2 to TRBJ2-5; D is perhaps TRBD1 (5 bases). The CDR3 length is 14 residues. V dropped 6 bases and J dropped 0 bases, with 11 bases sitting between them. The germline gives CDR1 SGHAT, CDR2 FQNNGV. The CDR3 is CASRTLQDQETQYF. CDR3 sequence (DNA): TGTGCCAGCAGGACCCTACAGGACCAAGAGACCCAGTACTTC.

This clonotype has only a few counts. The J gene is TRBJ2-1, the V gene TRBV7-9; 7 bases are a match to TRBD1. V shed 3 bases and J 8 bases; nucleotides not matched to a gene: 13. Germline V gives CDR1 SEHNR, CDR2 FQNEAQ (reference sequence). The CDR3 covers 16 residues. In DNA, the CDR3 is TGTGCCAGCAGCTTCGACAGGGCCGCTACCCCCCATGAGCAGTTCTTC. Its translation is CASSFDRAATPHEQFF.

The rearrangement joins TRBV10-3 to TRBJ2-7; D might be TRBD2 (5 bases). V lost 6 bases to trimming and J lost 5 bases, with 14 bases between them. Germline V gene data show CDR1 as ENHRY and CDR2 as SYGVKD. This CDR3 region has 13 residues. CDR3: CAIRGRGGNEQYF. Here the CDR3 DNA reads TGTGCCATCAGGGGTCGTGGAGGCAACGAGCAGTACTTC.

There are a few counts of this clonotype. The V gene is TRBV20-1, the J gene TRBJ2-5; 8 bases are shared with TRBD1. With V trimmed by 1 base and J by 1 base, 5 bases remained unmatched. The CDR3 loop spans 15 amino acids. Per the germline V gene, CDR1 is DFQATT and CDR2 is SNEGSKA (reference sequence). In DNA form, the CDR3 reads TGCAGTGCTAGAGGGGACAGGAGCTTCCAAGAGACCCAGTACTTC. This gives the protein CSARGDRSFQETQYF.

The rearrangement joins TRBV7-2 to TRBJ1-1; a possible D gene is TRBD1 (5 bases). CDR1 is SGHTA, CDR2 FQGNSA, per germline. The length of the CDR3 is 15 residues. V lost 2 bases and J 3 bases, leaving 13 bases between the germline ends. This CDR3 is CASSLRGVGYTEAFF. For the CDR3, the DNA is TGTGCCAGCAGCTTAAGAGGGGTCGGGTACACTGAAGCTTTCTTT.

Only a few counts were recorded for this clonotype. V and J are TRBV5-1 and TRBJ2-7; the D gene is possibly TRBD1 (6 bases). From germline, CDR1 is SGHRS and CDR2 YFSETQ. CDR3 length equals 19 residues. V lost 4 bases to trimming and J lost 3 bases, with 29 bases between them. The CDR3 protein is CASSPQPLTGEGAIYEQYF. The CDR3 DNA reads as TGCGCCAGCAGCCCTCAGCCGTTGACAGGAGAGGGAGCAATCTACGAGCAGTACTTC.

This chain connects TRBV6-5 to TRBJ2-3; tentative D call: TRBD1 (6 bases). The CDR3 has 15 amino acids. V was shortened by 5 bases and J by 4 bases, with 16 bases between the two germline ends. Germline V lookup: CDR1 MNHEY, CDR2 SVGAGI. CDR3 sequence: CASSPLRGWADTQYF. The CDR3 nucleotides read TGTGCCAGCAGTCCTCTCAGGGGTTGGGCAGATACGCAGTATTTT.

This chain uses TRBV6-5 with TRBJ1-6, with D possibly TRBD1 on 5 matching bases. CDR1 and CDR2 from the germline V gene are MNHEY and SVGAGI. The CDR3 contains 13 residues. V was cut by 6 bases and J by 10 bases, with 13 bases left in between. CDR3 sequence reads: CASRPGGSSPLHF. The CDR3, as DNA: TGTGCCAGCAGGCCCGGGGGGTCGTCACCCCTCCACTTT.

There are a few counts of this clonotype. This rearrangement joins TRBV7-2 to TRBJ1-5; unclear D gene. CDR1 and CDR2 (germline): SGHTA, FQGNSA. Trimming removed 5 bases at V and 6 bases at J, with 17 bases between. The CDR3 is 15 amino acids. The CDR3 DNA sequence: TGTGCCAGCAGCCCCCAGGCTGGGGTTTCTCAGCCCCAGCATTTT. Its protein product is CASSPQAGVSQPQHF.

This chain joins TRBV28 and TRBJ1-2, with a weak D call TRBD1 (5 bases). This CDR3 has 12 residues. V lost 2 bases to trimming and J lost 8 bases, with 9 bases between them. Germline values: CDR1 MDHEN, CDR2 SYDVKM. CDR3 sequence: CASSLGAGGYTF. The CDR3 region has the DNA TGTGCCAGCAGTTTAGGGGCCGGCGGCTACACCTTC.

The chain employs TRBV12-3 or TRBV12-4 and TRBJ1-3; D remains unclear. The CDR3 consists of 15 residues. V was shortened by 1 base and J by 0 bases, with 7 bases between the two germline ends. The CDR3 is CASSLDGISGNTIYF. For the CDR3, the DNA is TGTGCCAGCAGTTTAGACGGGATCTCTGGAAACACCATATATTTT.

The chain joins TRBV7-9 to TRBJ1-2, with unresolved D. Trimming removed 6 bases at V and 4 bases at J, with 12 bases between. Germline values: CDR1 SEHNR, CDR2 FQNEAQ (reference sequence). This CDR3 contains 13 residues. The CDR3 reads CASSWGEGYGYTF. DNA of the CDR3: TGTGCCAGCAGTTGGGGAGAAGGCTATGGCTACACCTTC.

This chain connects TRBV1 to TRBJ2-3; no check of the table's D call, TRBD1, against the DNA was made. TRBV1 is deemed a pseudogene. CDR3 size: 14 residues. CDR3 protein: CTSSQDGGADTQYF. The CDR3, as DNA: TGCACCAGCAGCCAAGACGGGGGTGCGGATACGCAGTATTTT.

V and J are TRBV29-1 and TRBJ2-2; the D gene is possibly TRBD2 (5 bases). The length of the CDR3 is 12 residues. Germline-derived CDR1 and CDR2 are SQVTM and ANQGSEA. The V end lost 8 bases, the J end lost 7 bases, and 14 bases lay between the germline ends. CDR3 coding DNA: TGCAGCACCCTAGCTTTGGGCGGGGAGCTGTTTTTT. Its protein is CSTLALGGELFF.

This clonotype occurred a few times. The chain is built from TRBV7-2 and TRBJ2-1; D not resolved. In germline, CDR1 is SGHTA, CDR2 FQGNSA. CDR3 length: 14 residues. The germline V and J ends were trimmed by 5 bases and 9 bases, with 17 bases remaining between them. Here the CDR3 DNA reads TGTGCCAGCAGCACCGATGCAGGTCCAGGTGAGCAGTTCTTC. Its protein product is CASSTDAGPGEQFF.

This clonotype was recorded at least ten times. CDR3 nucleotides: TGTGCCAGCAGCCCGCGGGGGAACACTGAAGCTTTCTTT. It yields the protein CASSPRGNTEAFF. This chain joins TRBV12-3 or TRBV12-4 and TRBJ1-1; no clear D gene. V dropped 6 bases and J dropped 1 base, with 9 bases sitting between them. This CDR3 is built from 13 residues.

CDR3 sequence: CASSDVRDIDTGELFF. As DNA, the CDR3 is TGTGCCAGCAGTGACGTACGGGATATCGACACCGGGGAGCTGTTTTTT. The chain carries TRBV25-1 and TRBJ2-2, with a weak D call TRBD2 (5 bases). This CDR3 is built from 16 residues. V was cut by 3 bases and J by 3 bases, with 14 bases left in between. CDR1 and CDR2 from the germline V gene are MGHDK and SYGVNS.

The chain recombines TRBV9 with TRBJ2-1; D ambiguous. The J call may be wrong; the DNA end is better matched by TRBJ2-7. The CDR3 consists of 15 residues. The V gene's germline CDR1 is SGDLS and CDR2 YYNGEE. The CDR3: CASSVDERNSYEQYF. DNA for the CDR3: TGTGCCAGCAGCGTAGATGAGCGTAACTCCTACGAGCAGTACTTC.

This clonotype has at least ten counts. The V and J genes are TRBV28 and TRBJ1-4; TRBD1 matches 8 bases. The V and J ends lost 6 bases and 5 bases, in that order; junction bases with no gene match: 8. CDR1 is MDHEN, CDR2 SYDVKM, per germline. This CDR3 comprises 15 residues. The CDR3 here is CASRSQGAGNEKLFF. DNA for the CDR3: TGTGCCAGCAGATCCCAGGGGGCGGGCAATGAAAAACTGTTTTTT.

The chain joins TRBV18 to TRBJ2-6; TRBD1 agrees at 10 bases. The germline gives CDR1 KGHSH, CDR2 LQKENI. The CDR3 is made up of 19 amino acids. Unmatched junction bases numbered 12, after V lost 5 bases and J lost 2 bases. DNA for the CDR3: TGTGCCAGCTCAGCCCTCGAGGACAGGGGGTCAGCTGGGGCCAACGTCCTGACTTTC. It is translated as CASSALEDRGSAGANVLTF.

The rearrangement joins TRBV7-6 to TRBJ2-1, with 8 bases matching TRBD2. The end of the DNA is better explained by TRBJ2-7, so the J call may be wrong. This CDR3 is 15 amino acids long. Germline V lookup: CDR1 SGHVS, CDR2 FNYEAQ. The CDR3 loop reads CASSLVGGARREQYF. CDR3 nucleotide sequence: TGTGCCAGCAGCTTAGTCGGGGGGGCGCGAAGGGAGCAGTACTTC.